Below, 24 T cell receptor beta chains from the same sample are listed, as sequenced in a study of T cells expressing NK-cell markers. Following a re-call of the 5' RACE reads, TCRdb has one entry per CDR3 protein and lacks DNA. The sample table includes hundreds of thousands of distinct CDR3 sequences. Sequenced: blood T cells: a sorted CD56 or NKG2C T cell subset, CD4+ or CD8+ T cells, or bulk PBMC T cells (not recorded which). Every receptor here comes from a man younger than 30 in good health.

The chain joins TRBV4-3 to TRBJ1-4. CDR3 size: 14 residues. CDR1 and CDR2 from the germline V gene are LGHNA and YSLEER. This CDR3 reads CASSQQLANEKLFF.

The chain joins TRBV4-2 to TRBJ2-1; TCRdb picks TRBD2, but there is no DNA to check that call. CDR3 length: 18 amino acids. The germline gives CDR1 LGHNA, CDR2 YNFKEQ. The CDR3: CASSLTGTSGSSYNEQFF.

The V call is TRBV7-9, the J call TRBJ2-3; there is no DNA to check the TCRdb D call of TRBD2. Germline CDR1 and CDR2: SEHNR and FQNEAQ (reference sequence). The CDR3 covers 14 residues. The CDR3 loop is CASSSREVTDTQYF.

The chain combines TRBV12-3 or TRBV12-4 with TRBJ2-3; TCRdb indicates TRBD1, and absent DNA this call remains unverified. The CDR3 runs 19 residues. CDR3 sequence reads: CASSSGRAGGAPSTDTQYF.

The chain is built from TRBV15 and TRBJ1-3. This CDR3 spans 15 amino acids. CDR1 is LNHNV and CDR2 is YYDKDF in the germline V gene (reference sequence). The CDR3 sequence is CATSRDRGFGNTIYF.

V and J are TRBV29-1 and TRBJ2-7. This CDR3 region has 13 residues. Germline CDR1 SQVTM, CDR2 ANQGSEA. CDR3 residues: CSVRSVGSYEQYF.

This chain connects TRBV5-1 to TRBJ2-1; TCRdb gives TRBD1 as the D gene, but with no DNA this cannot be confirmed. The V gene's germline CDR1 is SGHRS and CDR2 YFSETQ. This CDR3 contains 15 residues. CDR3 amino acids: CASSRRTTGEAEQFF. The whole variable domain, remainder taken from reference TRBV5-1 and TRBJ2-1, is KAGVTQTPRYLIKTRGQQVTLSCSPISGHRSVSWYQQTPGQGLQFLFEYFSETQRNKGNFPGRFSGRQFSNSRSEMNVSTLELGDSALYLCASSRRTTGEAEQFFGPGTRLTVL.

This chain uses TRBV5-1 with TRBJ2-1; no DNA is available, so the TRBD2 call from TCRdb remains unchecked. Germline values: CDR1 SGHRS, CDR2 YFSETQ. The CDR3 has 14 amino acids. CDR3 sequence: CASSPLEGLAEQFF.

This chain links TRBV3-1 with TRBJ2-5; absent DNA, TCRdb's TRBD2 call cannot be checked. The CDR3 is made up of 16 amino acids. CDR1 is LGHDT and CDR2 is YNNKEL in the germline V gene (reference sequence). The CDR3 is CASSLRLAGALETQYF.

The rearrangement links TRBV4-3 to TRBJ2-3; TCRdb designates TRBD2, a call that cannot be tested without DNA. This CDR3 region has 19 residues. Germline CDR1 reads LGHNA; CDR2 reads YSLEER. The CDR3 reads CASSQSRGSGSGFSDTQYF.

This chain connects TRBV12-3 or TRBV12-4 to TRBJ1-3; as DNA is missing, the TRBD1 call by TCRdb cannot be tested. The CDR3 covers 16 residues. The CDR3: CASSVTGENSGNTIYF.

CDR3 sequence reads: CSANYRSTGELFF. V usage is TRBV20-1 and J usage is TRBJ2-2. The CDR3 runs 13 residues. The V gene's germline CDR1 is DFQATT and CDR2 SNEGSKA (reference sequence).

The chain employs TRBV3-1 and TRBJ2-5; checking the TCRdb D call of TRBD1 is not possible without DNA. The CDR3 consists of 15 residues. The germline gives CDR1 LGHDT, CDR2 YNNKEL (reference sequence). The CDR3 here is CASSQDRGVGETQYF.

The rearrangement uses TRBV30 and TRBJ2-1; there is no DNA to check the TCRdb D call of TRBD1. Germline V gene data show CDR1 as GTSNPN and CDR2 as SVGIG (reference sequence). This CDR3 contains 12 residues. The CDR3 spells CAWTDDRNEQFF.

This chain connects TRBV5-1 to TRBJ2-3; without DNA, the TCRdb call of TRBD2 cannot be checked. The CDR3 is made up of 18 amino acids. The germline V gene encodes CDR1 SGHRS and CDR2 YFSETQ. CDR3 sequence: CASSLVPIGSGSTDTQYF.

The genes are TRBV5-6 and TRBJ2-5; TCRdb indicates TRBD2, and absent DNA this call remains unverified. The CDR3 has 18 amino acids. CDR1 is SGHDT, CDR2 YYEEEE, per germline. CDR3 region: CASSAFDGGREVLETQYF.

The CDR3 reads CASSQRTGQETQYF. The rearrangement links TRBV7-6 to TRBJ2-5; TCRdb picks TRBD1, but there is no DNA to check that call. The length of the CDR3 is 14 residues. Germline V gene lookup returns CDR1 SGHVS and CDR2 FNYEAQ.

The V and J genes are TRBV5-6 and TRBJ2-1; TCRdb proposes TRBD2, but this gene call is untestable without DNA. Looked up from germline, CDR1 is SGHDT and CDR2 is YYEEEE. There are 18 residues in the CDR3. CDR3 sequence: CASSFQRLAGESYNEQFF.

This rearrangement joins TRBV15 to TRBJ2-4; the D call of TRBD2 rests on TCRdb alone, since no DNA is present to check it. CDR3 size: 15 residues. The germline CDR1 and CDR2 sequences are LNHNV and YYDKDF (reference sequence). The CDR3 spells CATSPQAGVVNIQYF.

The J gene is TRBJ2-7, the V gene TRBV7-2; TCRdb's assignment of TRBD2 cannot be checked, as there is no DNA. Germline V gives CDR1 SGHTA, CDR2 FQGNSA. The CDR3 consists of 14 residues. Here the CDR3 reads CASSWGTATYEQYF.

V and J are TRBV11-3 and TRBJ1-2. Germline-derived CDR1 and CDR2 are SGHNT and YENEEA. CDR3 length equals 13 residues. The CDR3 reads CASSLGTAGGYTF.

The gene calls are TRBV5-1 and TRBJ2-6. This CDR3 is built from 14 residues. Germline values: CDR1 SGHRS, CDR2 YFSETQ. CDR3 residues: CASSLVAGANVLTF.

This sequence joins TRBV6-2 or TRBV6-3 and TRBJ2-4; TCRdb indicates TRBD2, and absent DNA this call remains unverified. In germline, CDR1 is MNHEY, CDR2 SVGEGT. CDR3 length: 17 residues. CDR3 protein: CASSYQAGDLAKNIQYF.

The J gene is TRBJ2-1, the V gene TRBV9; absent DNA, TCRdb's TRBD1 call cannot be checked. The CDR3 length is 14 residues. Germline CDR1 and CDR2: SGDLS and YYNGEE. CDR3 loop: CASSGRGRGNEQFF.